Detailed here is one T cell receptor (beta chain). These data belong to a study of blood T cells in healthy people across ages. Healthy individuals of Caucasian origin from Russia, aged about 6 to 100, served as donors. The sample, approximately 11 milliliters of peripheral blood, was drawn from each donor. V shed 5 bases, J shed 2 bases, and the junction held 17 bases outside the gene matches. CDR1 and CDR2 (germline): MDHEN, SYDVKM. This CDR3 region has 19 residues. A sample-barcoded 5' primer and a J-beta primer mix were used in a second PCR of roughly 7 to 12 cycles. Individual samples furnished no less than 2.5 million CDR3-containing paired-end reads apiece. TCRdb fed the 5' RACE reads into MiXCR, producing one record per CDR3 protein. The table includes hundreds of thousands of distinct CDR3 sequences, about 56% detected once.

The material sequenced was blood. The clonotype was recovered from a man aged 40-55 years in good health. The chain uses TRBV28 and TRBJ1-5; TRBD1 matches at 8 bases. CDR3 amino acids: CASSANRGVPRLRNQPQHF. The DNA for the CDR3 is TGTGCCAGCAGTGCAAACAGGGGGGTTCCTAGACTGCGCAATCAGCCCCAGCATTTT.